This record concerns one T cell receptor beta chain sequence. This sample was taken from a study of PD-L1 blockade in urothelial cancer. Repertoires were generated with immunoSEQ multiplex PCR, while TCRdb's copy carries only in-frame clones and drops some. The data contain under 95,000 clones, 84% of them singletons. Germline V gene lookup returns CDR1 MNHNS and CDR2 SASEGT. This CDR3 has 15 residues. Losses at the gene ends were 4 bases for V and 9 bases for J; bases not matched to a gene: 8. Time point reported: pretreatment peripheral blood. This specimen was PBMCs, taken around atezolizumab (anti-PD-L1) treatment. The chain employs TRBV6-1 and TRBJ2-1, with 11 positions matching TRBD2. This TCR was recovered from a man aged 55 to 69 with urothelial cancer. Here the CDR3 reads CASSGYSGGAGEQFF. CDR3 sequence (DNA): TGTGCCAGCAGTGGTTATAGCGGGGGGGCCGGTGAGCAGTTCTTC.